There are many counts of the clone carrying this T cell receptor (beta chain). TCRdb reprocessed the 5' RACE reads with MiXCR, giving one entry per CDR3 protein. The data hold roughly 350,000 distinct CDR3 sequences, with approximately 14% observed a single time. This entry belongs to a study of T-cell memory formation after mild COVID-19. Study-wide background: The study found TCR clusters largely donor specific.

Germline V CDR1 and CDR2: SGHRS, YFSETQ. V lost 4 bases, J lost 5 bases, and 12 bases stayed unmatched. The CDR3 has 16 residues. The chain links TRBV5-1 to TRBJ1-3, with 7 bases fitting TRBD1. Sequencing was carried out using PBMCs or a T cell subset sorted from them (not recorded which). This clonotype originated in a man aged 18 to 30 who had mild COVID-19 (a few samples of this study predate the infection). Cell type and time point are not known. The CDR3 nucleotides read TGCGCCAGCAGCCGGGGTCCAGGGGACAGCCGAAACACCATATATTTT. It specifies CASSRGPGDSRNTIYF.